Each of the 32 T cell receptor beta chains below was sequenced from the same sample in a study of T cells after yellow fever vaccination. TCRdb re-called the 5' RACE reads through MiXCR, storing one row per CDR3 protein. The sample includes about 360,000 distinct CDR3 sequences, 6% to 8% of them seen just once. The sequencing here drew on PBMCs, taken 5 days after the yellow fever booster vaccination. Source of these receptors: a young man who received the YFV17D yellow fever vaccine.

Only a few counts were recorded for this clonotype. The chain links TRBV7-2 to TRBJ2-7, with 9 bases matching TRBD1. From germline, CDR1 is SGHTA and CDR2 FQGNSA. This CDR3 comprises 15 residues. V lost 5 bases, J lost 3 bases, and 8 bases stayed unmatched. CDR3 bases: TGTGCCAGCAGCCTCCGCAGGGGACAGGGCTACGAGCAGTACTTC. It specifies CASSLRRGQGYEQYF.

The CDR3 nucleotides are TGCAGTGCTAGGGAGACAGGGGTTCAAGGCGAGCAGTACTTC. It translates to CSARETGVQGEQYF. The rearrangement links TRBV20-1 to TRBJ2-7; TRBD1 matches at 8 bases. The CDR3 length is 14 residues. With V trimmed by 3 bases and J by 6 bases, 10 bases remained unmatched. Germline V gene sequence: CDR1 DFQATT, CDR2 SNEGSKA (reference sequence).

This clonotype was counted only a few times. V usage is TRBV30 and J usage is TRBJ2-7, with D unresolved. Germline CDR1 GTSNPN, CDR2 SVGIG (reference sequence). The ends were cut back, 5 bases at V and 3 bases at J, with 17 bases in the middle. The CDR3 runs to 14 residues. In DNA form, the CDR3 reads TGTGCCTGGGCCCCTGGACGGGTGATCTACGAGCAGTACTTC. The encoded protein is CAWAPGRVIYEQYF. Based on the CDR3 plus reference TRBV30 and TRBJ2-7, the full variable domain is SQTIHQWPATLVQPVGSPLSLECTVEGTSNPNLYWYRQAAGRGLQLLFYSVGIGQISSEVPQNLSASRPQDRQFILSSKKLLLSDSGFYLCAWAPGRVIYEQYFGPGTRLTVT.

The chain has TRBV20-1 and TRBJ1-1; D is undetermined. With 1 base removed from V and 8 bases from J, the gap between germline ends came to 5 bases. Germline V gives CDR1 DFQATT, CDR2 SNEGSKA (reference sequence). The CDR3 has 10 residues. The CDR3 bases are TGCAGTGCTAGAGGGATAGAAGCTTTCTTT. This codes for CSARGIEAFF.

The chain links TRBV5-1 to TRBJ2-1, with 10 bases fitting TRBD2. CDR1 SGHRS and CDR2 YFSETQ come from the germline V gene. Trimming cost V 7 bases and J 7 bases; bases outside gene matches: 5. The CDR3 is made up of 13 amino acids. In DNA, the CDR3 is TGCGCCAGCTCCGGGACTAGCGTTAATGAGCAGTTCTTC. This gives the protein CASSGTSVNEQFF.

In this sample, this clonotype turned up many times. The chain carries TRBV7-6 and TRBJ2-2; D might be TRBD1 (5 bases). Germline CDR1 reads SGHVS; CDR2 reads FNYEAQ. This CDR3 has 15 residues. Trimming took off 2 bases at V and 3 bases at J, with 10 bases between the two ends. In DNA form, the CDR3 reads TGTGCCAGCAGCTTATCCAGGGCCCACACCGGGGAGCTGTTTTTT. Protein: CASSLSRAHTGELFF.

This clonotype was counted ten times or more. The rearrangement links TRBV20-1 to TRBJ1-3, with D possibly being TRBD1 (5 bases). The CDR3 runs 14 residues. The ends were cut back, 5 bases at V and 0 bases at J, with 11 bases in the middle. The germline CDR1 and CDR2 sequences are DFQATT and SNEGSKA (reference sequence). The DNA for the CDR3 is TGCAGTGCTGGGGACCGTCGCTCTGGAAACACCATATATTTT. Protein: CSAGDRRSGNTIYF.

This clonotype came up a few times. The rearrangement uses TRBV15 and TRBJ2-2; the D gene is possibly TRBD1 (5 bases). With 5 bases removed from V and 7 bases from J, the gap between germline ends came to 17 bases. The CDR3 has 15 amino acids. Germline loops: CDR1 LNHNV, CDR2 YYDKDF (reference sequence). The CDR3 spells CATSQGIGPVGELFF. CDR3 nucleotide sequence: TGTGCCACCAGCCAGGGTATAGGTCCCGTCGGGGAGCTGTTTTTT.

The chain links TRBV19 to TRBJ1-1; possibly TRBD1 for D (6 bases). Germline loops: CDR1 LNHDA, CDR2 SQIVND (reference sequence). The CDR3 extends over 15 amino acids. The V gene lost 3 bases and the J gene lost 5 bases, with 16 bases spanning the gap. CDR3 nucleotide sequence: TGTGCCAGTAGTATGAGGGGGATGGGGAGGACTGAAGCTTTCTTT. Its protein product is CASSMRGMGRTEAFF.

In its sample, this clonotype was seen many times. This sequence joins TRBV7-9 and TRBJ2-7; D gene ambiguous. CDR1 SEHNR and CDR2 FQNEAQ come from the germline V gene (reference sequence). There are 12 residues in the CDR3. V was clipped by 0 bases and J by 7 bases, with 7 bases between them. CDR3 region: CASSLANTEQYF. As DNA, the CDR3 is TGTGCCAGCAGCTTAGCGAATACGGAGCAGTACTTC.

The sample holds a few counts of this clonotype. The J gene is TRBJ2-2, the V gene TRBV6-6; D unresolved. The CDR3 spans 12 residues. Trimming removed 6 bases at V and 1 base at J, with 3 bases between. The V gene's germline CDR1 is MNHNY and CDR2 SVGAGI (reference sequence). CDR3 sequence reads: CASRGNTGELFF. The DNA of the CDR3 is TGTGCCAGCAGGGGGAACACCGGGGAGCTGTTTTTT.

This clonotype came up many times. CDR3 region: CASSRGFESYNEQFF. CDR3 sequence (DNA): TGTGCCAGCAGCCGAGGATTCGAGTCATACAATGAGCAGTTCTTC. The chain employs TRBV4-2 and TRBJ2-1; no clear D gene. The CDR3 covers 15 residues. V was clipped by 4 bases and J by 4 bases, with 14 bases between them. The germline V gene has CDR1 LGHNA and CDR2 YNFKEQ.

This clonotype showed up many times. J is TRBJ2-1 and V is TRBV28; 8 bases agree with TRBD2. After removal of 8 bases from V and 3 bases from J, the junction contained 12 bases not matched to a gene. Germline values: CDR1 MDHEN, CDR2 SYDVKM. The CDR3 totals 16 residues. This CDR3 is CASRLAGGLSYNEQFF. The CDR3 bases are TGTGCCAGCCGATTGGCGGGGGGACTAAGCTACAATGAGCAGTTCTTC.

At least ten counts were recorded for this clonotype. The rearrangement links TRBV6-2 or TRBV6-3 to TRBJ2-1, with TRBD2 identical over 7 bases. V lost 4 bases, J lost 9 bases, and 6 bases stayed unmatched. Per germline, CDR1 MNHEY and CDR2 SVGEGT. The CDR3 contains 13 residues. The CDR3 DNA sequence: TGTGCCAGCAGTTGGACTAGTGGGAGTGAGCAGTTCTTC. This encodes CASSWTSGSEQFF.

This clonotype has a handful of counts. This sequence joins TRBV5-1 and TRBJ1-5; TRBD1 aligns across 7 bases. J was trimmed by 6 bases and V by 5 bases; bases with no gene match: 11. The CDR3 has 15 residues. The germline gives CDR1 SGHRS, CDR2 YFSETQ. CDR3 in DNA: TGCGCCAGCAGGTGGGACAGCCATCCCTCTCAGCCCCAGCATTTT. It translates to CASRWDSHPSQPQHF.

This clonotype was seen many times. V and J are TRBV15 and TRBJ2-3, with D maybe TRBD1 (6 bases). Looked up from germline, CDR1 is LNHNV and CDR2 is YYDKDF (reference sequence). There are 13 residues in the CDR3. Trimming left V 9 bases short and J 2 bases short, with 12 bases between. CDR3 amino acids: CATGTLPTDTQYF. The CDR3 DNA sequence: TGTGCCACTGGGACACTCCCCACAGATACGCAGTATTTT.

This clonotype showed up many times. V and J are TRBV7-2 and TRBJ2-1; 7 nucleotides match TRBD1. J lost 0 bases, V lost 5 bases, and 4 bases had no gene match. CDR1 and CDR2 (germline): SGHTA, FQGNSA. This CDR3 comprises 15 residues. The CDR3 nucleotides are TGTGCCAGCAGCCGACAGGGCCTCTCCTACAATGAGCAGTTCTTC. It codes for CASSRQGLSYNEQFF.

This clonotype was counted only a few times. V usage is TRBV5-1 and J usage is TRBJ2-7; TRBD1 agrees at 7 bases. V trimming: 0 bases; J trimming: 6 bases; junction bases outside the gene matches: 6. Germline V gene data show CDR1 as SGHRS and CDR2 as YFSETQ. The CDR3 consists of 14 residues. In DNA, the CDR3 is TGCGCCAGCAGCTTGGAGGGGGCGGGTGTCGAGCAGTACTTC. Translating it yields CASSLEGAGVEQYF.

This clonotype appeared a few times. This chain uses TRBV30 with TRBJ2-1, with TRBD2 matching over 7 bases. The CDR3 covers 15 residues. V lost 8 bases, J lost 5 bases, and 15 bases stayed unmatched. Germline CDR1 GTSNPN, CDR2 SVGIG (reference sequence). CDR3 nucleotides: TGTGCCGGAAACCCCCCCGGGACTATGAACAATGAGCAGTTCTTC. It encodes CAGNPPGTMNNEQFF.

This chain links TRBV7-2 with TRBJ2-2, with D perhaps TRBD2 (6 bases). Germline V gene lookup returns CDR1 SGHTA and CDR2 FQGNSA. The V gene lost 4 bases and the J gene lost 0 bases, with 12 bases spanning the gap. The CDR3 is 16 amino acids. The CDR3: CASSYHPGANTGELFF. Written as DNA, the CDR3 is TGTGCCAGCAGCTACCATCCGGGAGCGAACACCGGGGAGCTGTTTTTT.

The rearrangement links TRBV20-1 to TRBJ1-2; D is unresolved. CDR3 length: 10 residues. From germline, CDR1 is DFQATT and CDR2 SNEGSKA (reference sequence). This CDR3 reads CSVLGLGYTF. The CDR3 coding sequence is TGCAGCGTCTTGGGCCTTGGCTACACCTTC.

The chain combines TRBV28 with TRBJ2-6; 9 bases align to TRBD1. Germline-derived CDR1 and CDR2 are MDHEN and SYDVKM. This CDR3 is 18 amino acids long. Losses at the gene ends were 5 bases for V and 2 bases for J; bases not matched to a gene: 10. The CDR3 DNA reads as TGTGCCAGCAGTCCATCCGGGACAGGGAGACCTGGGGCCAACGTCCTGACTTTC. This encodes CASSPSGTGRPGANVLTF. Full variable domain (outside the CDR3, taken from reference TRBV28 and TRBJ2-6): DVKVTQSSRYLVKRTGEKVFLECVQDMDHENMFWYRQDPGLGLRLIYFSYDVKMKEKGDIPEGYSVSREKKERFSLILESASTNQTSMYLCASSPSGTGRPGANVLTFGAGSRLTVL.

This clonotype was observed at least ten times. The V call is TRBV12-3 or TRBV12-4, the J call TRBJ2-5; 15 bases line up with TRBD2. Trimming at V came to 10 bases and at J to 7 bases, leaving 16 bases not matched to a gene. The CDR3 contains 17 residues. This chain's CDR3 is CATHGTSGRKFNGTQYF. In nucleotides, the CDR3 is TGTGCCACCCACGGGACTAGCGGGAGGAAGTTCAATGGGACCCAGTACTTC.

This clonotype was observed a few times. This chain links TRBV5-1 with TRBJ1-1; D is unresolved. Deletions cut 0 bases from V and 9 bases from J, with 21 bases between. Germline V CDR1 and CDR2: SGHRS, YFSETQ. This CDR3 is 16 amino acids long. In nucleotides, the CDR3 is TGCGCCAGCAGCTTGGATCGAAGTTGGGGTTACGGCAAAGCTTTCTTT. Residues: CASSLDRSWGYGKAFF.

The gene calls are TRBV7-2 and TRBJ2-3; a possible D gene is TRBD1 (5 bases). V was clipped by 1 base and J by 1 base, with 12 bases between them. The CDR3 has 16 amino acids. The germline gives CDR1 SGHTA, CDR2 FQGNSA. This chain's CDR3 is CASSLVRAGGTDTQYF. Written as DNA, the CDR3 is TGTGCCAGCAGCTTAGTCAGGGCAGGCGGCACAGATACGCAGTATTTT.

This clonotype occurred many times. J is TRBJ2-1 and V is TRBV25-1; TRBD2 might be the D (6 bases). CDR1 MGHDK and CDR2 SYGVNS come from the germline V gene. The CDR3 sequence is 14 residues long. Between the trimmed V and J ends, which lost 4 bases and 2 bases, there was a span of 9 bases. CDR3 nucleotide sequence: TGTGCCAGCAGTGTCGGGGGTACCTACAATGAGCAGTTCTTC. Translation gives CASSVGGTYNEQFF.

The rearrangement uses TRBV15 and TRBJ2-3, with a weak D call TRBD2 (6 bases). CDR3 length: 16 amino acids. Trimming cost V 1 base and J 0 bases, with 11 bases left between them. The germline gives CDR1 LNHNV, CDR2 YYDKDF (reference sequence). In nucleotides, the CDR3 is TGTGCCACCAGCAGAGGTGCGGGGAGTAGCACAGATACGCAGTATTTT. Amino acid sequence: CATSRGAGSSTDTQYF.

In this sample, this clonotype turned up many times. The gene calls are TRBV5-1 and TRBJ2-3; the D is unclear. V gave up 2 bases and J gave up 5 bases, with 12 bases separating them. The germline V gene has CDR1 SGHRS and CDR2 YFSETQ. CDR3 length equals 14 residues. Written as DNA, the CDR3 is TGCGCCAGCAGCTTAGGGCACGGGTTAGATACGCAGTATTTT. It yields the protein CASSLGHGLDTQYF.

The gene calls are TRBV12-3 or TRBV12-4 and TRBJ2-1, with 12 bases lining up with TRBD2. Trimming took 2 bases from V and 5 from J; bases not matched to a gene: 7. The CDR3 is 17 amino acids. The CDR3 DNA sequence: TGTGCCAGCAGTTTAAAGGTGACTAGCGGGGGCGACAATGAGCAGTTCTTC. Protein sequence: CASSLKVTSGGDNEQFF.

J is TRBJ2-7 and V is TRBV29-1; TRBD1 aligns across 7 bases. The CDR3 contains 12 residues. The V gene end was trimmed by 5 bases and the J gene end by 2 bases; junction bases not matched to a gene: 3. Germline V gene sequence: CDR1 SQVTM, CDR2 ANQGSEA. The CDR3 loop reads CSVTDRPYEQYF. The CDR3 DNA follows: TGCAGCGTTACGGACAGGCCCTACGAGCAGTACTTC.

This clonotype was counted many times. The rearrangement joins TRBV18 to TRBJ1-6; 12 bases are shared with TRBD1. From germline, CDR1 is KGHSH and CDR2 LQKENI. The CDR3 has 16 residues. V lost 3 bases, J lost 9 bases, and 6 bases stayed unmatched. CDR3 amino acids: CASSPPGQGAVSPLHF. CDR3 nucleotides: TGTGCCAGCTCACCTCCGGGACAGGGGGCCGTTTCACCCCTCCACTTT.

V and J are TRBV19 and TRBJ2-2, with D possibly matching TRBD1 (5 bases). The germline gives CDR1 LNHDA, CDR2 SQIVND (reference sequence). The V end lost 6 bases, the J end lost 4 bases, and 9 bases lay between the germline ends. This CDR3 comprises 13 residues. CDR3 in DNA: TGTGCCAGTAGCAGGGTCGCCACCGGGGAGCTGTTTTTT. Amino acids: CASSRVATGELFF.